This T cell receptor (beta chain) was found in a study of blood T cells in healthy people across ages. Across the study: T cells yielded about one barcoded beta molecule per two cells through template switching. Points from the study as a whole: Estimates of diversity drawn from one million T cells were considered underestimates.

They isolated at least 7 million PBMCs from each sample. With a J-beta primer mix and a sample-barcoded 5' primer, a second PCR ran about 6 to 11 cycles. TCRdb analysed the 5' RACE reads with MiXCR anew, one entry per CDR3 protein. The table lists roughly 1,500,000 distinct CDR3 sequences, about 35% of them singletons. For this clonotype: Its antigen is unidentified.

The germline CDR1 and CDR2 sequences are LGHDT and YNNKEL (reference sequence). There are 16 residues in the CDR3. The V end was cut by 4 bases, the J end by 3 bases, with 17 bases between. The chain carries TRBV3-1 and TRBJ2-3, with a tentative D call TRBD1 (5 bases). The sequence derives from a woman in her 30s in good health. The sequenced sample consisted of blood. The CDR3 sequence: CASSPPGNLGTDTQYF. The DNA for the CDR3 is TGTGCCAGCAGCCCCCCAGGGAACCTTGGGACAGATACGCAGTATTTT.